This TCR beta chain appears in the sequencing data of a study of T cell responses to AZD1222 COVID-19 vaccine. The germline CDR1 and CDR2 sequences are SGHRS and YFSETQ. The CDR3 has 16 residues. Trimming stripped 3 bases from V and 4 bases from J, with 19 bases between. Assay: immunoSEQ multiplex PCR; the TCRdb copy retains only in-frame clones and omits some. This table has around 260,000 clones, 90% to 95% appearing once. V usage is TRBV5-1 and J usage is TRBJ1-2; D possibly corresponds to TRBD1 (5 bases). This clonotype was obtained from an adult in good health. This sample comprised peripheral blood, obtained on day 0 of AZD1222 vaccination. The DNA of the CDR3 is TGCGCCAGCAGCTCGCGTACCCCTGGGGGGAGCTATGGCTACACCTTC. Translated, it gives CASSSRTPGGSYGYTF. The whole variable domain, remainder taken from reference TRBV5-1 and TRBJ1-2, is KAGVTQTPRYLIKTRGQQVTLSCSPISGHRSVSWYQQTPGQGLQFLFEYFSETQRNKGNFPGRFSGRQFSNSRSEMNVSTLELGDSALYLCASSSRTPGGSYGYTFGSGTRLTVV.